This entry describes one T cell receptor beta chain. This entry is derived from a study of blood T cell repertoires in COVID-19. V was shortened by 8 bases and J by 7 bases, with 18 bases between the two germline ends. From germline, CDR1 is GTSNPN and CDR2 SVGIG (reference sequence). This CDR3 has 14 amino acids. The protocol was immunoSEQ multiplex PCR, while the TCRdb copy is restricted to in-frame clones and leaves out a portion. Among some 99,000 clones, around 90% were seen once, and the ten largest hold about 4%. It was during active infection that Seattle patients were enrolled and then longitudinally followed.

This TCR was recovered from a human donor with COVID-19, enrolled during active disease. The donor label of this sample is uncertain. The rearrangement links TRBV30 to TRBJ1-6; tentative D call: TRBD1 (5 bases). Sequenced material: peripheral blood. CDR3 amino acids: CARSGAQVNSPLHF. As DNA, the CDR3 is TGTGCCCGCAGCGGGGCGCAGGTAAATTCACCCCTCCACTTT.